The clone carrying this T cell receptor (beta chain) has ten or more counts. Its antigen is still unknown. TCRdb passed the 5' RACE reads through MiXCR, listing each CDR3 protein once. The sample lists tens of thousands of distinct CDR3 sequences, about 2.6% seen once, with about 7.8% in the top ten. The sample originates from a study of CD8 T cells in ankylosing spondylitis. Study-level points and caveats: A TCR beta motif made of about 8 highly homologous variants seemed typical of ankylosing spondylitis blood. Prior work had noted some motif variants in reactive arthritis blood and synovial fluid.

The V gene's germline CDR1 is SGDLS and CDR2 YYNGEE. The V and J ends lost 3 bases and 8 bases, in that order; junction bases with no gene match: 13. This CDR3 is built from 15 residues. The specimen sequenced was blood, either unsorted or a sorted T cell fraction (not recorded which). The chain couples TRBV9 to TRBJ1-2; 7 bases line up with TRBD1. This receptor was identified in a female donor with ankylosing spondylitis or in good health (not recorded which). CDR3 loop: CASSGQQGPWGGYTF. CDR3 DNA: TGTGCCAGCAGCGGCCAACAGGGGCCTTGGGGAGGCTACACCTTC.